The 23 T cell receptor beta chains below were found in one sample sequenced in a study of shared clonotypes between healthy human individuals. Measured with immunoSEQ multiplex PCR; TCRdb has only the in-frame clones, and not every one. Among millions of clones listed, just over 90% were seen once. Cells designated naive CD8 were CD45RO-negative and were positively selected for CCR7, with terminally differentiated effector memory CD45RA+ cells excluded. The sequencing sample was made of naive CD8+ T cells from PBMCs. The receptors were gathered from a man aged 18 to 29 in good health. Some clones in this sample may be carry-over from other donors' samples.

This clone has just one count. The rearrangement joins TRBV14 to TRBJ2-7; no clear D gene. Germline V lookup: CDR1 SGHDN, CDR2 FVKESK. Trimming left V 1 base short and J 5 bases short, with 15 bases between. The length of the CDR3 is 15 residues. CDR3 in DNA: TGTGCCAGCAGCCAAGCGGAAACAGTTCGGGACGAGCAGTACTTC. As protein: CASSQAETVRDEQYF.

This clone was seen a few times. The chain links TRBV19 to TRBJ1-1, with a tentative D call TRBD1 (6 bases). The germline gives CDR1 LNHDA, CDR2 SQIVND (reference sequence). Trimming left V 5 bases short and J 1 base short, with 11 bases between. The CDR3 has 14 amino acids. CDR3 loop: CASSEDRRNTEAFF. The CDR3 DNA is TGTGCCAGTAGTGAAGACAGGAGGAACACTGAAGCTTTCTTT.

The chain employs TRBV5-1 and TRBJ2-3, with D hard to call. Per germline, CDR1 SGHRS and CDR2 YFSETQ. The CDR3 is 13 amino acids. Trimming pared 6 bases from V and 6 bases from J, leaving 14 bases between. The CDR3, as DNA: TGCGCCAGCACCCCCGGTAATGGGGATACGCAGTATTTT. This translates into CASTPGNGDTQYF.

This clone was recorded a few times. The CDR3 reads CASSAPKGANTEAFF. The CDR3 region has the DNA TGTGCCAGCAGCGCGCCAAAAGGGGCTAACACTGAAGCTTTCTTT. V gene TRBV7-9 combines with J gene TRBJ1-1, with TRBD1 as a possible D gene (5 bases). CDR1 is SEHNR and CDR2 is FQNEAQ in the germline V gene (reference sequence). Trimming removed 5 bases from V and 2 bases from J, with 15 bases in between. This CDR3 is built from 15 residues.

The chain is built from TRBV19 and TRBJ2-1; 8 bases map to TRBD2. The CDR3 consists of 15 residues. The V segment lost 5 bases and the J segment 7 bases; nucleotides outside the gene matches: 10. CDR1 and CDR2 from the germline V gene are LNHDA and SQIVND (reference sequence). The CDR3 here is CASSQRREVENEQFF. The CDR3 DNA reads TGTGCCAGTAGTCAAAGGCGGGAGGTGGAAAATGAGCAGTTCTTC.

CDR3 bases: TGTGCCAGCAGTTTAATCCTTAGATGGTACCAAGAGACCCAGTACTTC. Translating it yields CASSLILRWYQETQYF. This chain joins TRBV28 and TRBJ2-5; D is ambiguous. The CDR3 is 16 residues long. Germline V gives CDR1 MDHEN, CDR2 SYDVKM. Trimming took 2 bases from V and 0 from J, leaving 13 bases between them.

J is TRBJ2-3 and V is TRBV11-2; 15 positions agree with TRBD2. Germline V gives CDR1 SGHAT, CDR2 FQNNGV. J was trimmed by 3 bases and V by 3 bases; bases with no gene match: 4. This CDR3 contains 17 residues. The CDR3 reads CASSFGTSGRLTDTQYF. CDR3 DNA sequence: TGTGCCAGCAGCTTCGGGACTAGCGGGAGGTTGACAGATACGCAGTATTTT.

The V and J genes are TRBV28 and TRBJ2-1, with 13 bases aligning to TRBD2. Germline CDR1 reads MDHEN; CDR2 reads SYDVKM. The CDR3 consists of 19 residues. V was pared by 6 bases and J by 3 bases, with 14 bases of the junction left unmatched. CDR3 protein: CASSSIKTSGGIYYNEQFF. DNA of the CDR3: TGTGCCAGCAGCTCAATCAAGACTAGCGGGGGGATCTACTACAATGAGCAGTTCTTC.

The chain links TRBV13 to TRBJ2-5, with 8 bases aligning to TRBD1. CDR1 and CDR2 (germline): PRHDT, FYEKMQ (reference sequence). Trimming took 4 bases from V and 5 from J; bases not matched to a gene: 9. CDR3 length: 15 amino acids. CDR3 coding DNA: TGTGCCAGCAGCTCAGCAGGGGGCGTCGGGGAGACCCAGTACTTC. This translates into CASSSAGGVGETQYF.

The chain joins TRBV6-5 to TRBJ2-7; 9 positions agree with TRBD2. Germline trimming cut 5 bases from V and 4 bases from J; bases unmatched to any gene: 9. The CDR3 has 15 amino acids. The V gene's germline CDR1 is MNHEY and CDR2 SVGAGI. The CDR3 sequence is CASSPSGLASYEQYF. The CDR3 bases are TGTGCCAGCAGTCCCTCGGGACTAGCCTCATACGAGCAGTACTTC.

The chain is built from TRBV6-6 and TRBJ2-2; D assignment may be TRBD1 or TRBD2 (5 bases each). The CDR3 contains 12 residues. CDR1 MNHNY and CDR2 SVGAGI come from the germline V gene (reference sequence). The V gene lost 6 bases and the J gene lost 9 bases, with 11 bases spanning the gap. DNA of the CDR3: TGTGCCAGCAGCCCGGGACGGTGGGAGCTGTTTTTT. This sequence encodes CASSPGRWELFF.

The chain joins TRBV6-5 to TRBJ1-1; D is unresolved. Germline V lookup: CDR1 MNHEY, CDR2 SVGAGI. The CDR3 has 12 amino acids. With 5 bases removed from V and 8 bases from J, the gap between germline ends came to 12 bases. The CDR3 here is CASSPDEFEAFF. In DNA, the CDR3 is TGTGCCAGCAGTCCAGATGAATTCGAAGCTTTCTTT.

V usage is TRBV7-9 and J usage is TRBJ2-1; D is possibly TRBD1 (6 bases). CDR1 and CDR2 from the germline V gene are SEHNR and FQNEAQ (reference sequence). This CDR3 has 15 residues. V lost 1 base and J lost 5, with 12 bases in between. CDR3 sequence: CASSLVGDTDNEQFF. Here the CDR3 DNA reads TGTGCCAGCAGCTTAGTAGGGGACACCGACAATGAGCAGTTCTTC.

The count of this clone is one. The gene calls are TRBV6-5 and TRBJ1-1, with D uncertain. V lost 0 bases and J 0 bases, leaving 11 bases between the germline ends. The CDR3 is 16 amino acids. Germline loops: CDR1 MNHEY, CDR2 SVGAGI. The CDR3 DNA reads TGTGCCAGCAGTTACTCGTCACAGCAGATGAACACTGAAGCTTTCTTT. Protein: CASSYSSQQMNTEAFF.

The gene calls are TRBV13 and TRBJ1-3; D not certain. The length of the CDR3 is 15 residues. In germline, CDR1 is PRHDT, CDR2 FYEKMQ (reference sequence). V was clipped by 8 bases and J by 4 bases, with 18 bases between them. CDR3 in amino acids: CASLGRETSGNTIYF. The CDR3 nucleotides read TGTGCCAGCCTTGGCCGGGAGACTTCAGGAAACACCATATATTTT.

The chain employs TRBV5-4 and TRBJ2-7; 15 bases agree with TRBD2. The CDR3 runs 19 residues. Germline CDR1 reads SGHNT; CDR2 reads YYREEE (reference sequence). Germline trimming cut 2 bases from V and 7 bases from J; bases unmatched to any gene: 16. The CDR3 DNA reads TGTGCCAGCAGCTTTCCACCGGGACTAGCGGGAGGTCCCGCTAGGGAGCAGTACTTC. This gives the protein CASSFPPGLAGGPAREQYF.

The chain uses TRBV27 and TRBJ2-2; 9 nucleotides agree with TRBD1. The V gene end was trimmed by 4 bases and the J gene end by 4 bases; junction bases not matched to a gene: 4. The V gene's germline CDR1 is MNHEY and CDR2 SMNVEV (reference sequence). This CDR3 is built from 15 residues. CDR3 DNA: TGTGCCAGCAGTTCGGGACAGGGAACCACCGGGGAGCTGTTTTTT. Residues: CASSSGQGTTGELFF.

The chain has TRBV7-6 and TRBJ2-7, with TRBD1 matching 9 bases. With 5 bases clipped from V and 3 bases from J, the junction kept 23 bases outside the gene matches. The germline CDR1 and CDR2 sequences are SGHVS and FNYEAQ. The CDR3 spans 20 residues. The CDR3 DNA sequence: TGTGCCAGCAGCCCCCGGGTCGGGACAGGGCCTGGGTTGCGCGACTACGAGCAGTACTTC. Amino acids: CASSPRVGTGPGLRDYEQYF.

The J gene is TRBJ2-3, the V gene TRBV4-1; 9 positions match TRBD2. The V segment lost 5 bases and the J segment 2 bases; nucleotides outside the gene matches: 11. Germline V gene data show CDR1 as MGHRA and CDR2 as YSYEKL. The CDR3 is 17 amino acids. CDR3 DNA: TGCGCCAGCAGCTTAGCGGGAGCCTCGAACCCCACAGATACGCAGTATTTT. Translation: CASSLAGASNPTDTQYF.

This clone was found once. Other DNA sequences of this sample code for an identical CDR3. The chain uses TRBV4-1 and TRBJ2-7; possible D gene TRBD1, 6 bases. V was trimmed by 1 base and J by 3 bases, leaving 10 bases between them. The CDR3 extends over 14 amino acids. Germline V lookup: CDR1 MGHRA, CDR2 YSYEKL. The CDR3 coding sequence is TGCGCCAGCAGCCAAGGGGACACCTACTACGAGCAGTACTTC. This translates into CASSQGDTYYEQYF.

This clone was seen more than once but under ten times. In DNA, the CDR3 is TGTGCCATCAATCCCGGGACAGGGGGCAGTGAAGCTTTCTTT. This translates into CAINPGTGGSEAFF. This rearrangement joins TRBV11-2 to TRBJ1-1; 12 bases are a match to TRBD1. This CDR3 is built from 14 residues. V dropped 10 bases and J dropped 7; count of bases not matched to a gene: 10. Germline V gene data show CDR1 as SGHAT and CDR2 as FQNNGV.

The V and J genes are TRBV27 and TRBJ2-5; TRBD1 agrees at 7 bases. V dropped 5 bases and J dropped 0; count of bases not matched to a gene: 9. CDR1 and CDR2 from the germline V gene are MNHEY and SMNVEV (reference sequence). The CDR3 runs to 16 residues. The CDR3 coding sequence is TGTGCCAGCAGTCCACCCCCGACAGGGTACCAAGAGACCCAGTACTTC. Its translation is CASSPPPTGYQETQYF.

This sequence joins TRBV27 and TRBJ1-1; 9 bases align to TRBD1. Per the germline V gene, CDR1 is MNHEY and CDR2 is SMNVEV (reference sequence). V was clipped by 0 bases and J by 5 bases; unmatched bases: 7. This CDR3 contains 16 residues. The CDR3 sequence is CASSLSATGGGTEAFF. CDR3 bases: TGTGCCAGCAGTTTATCCGCGACAGGGGGTGGGACTGAAGCTTTCTTT.